Listed here are 32 T cell receptor beta chains from one sample, sequenced in a study of human T cells and chemical hapten exposure. Time point: patch test 1, 2 weeks after DPC sensitization. As for treatment: therapeutic diphenylcyclopropenone sensitization with weekly scalp DPC. Via MiXCR, TCRdb re-called the RACE reads, giving one row per CDR3 protein. The table shows 180,000 or so distinct CDR3 sequences, with 13% to 15% occurring only once. The specimen was whole blood, collected in connection with sensitization to the hapten diphenylcyclopropenone (DPC). These receptors were taken from a woman aged 25-40 years with alopecia areata. Some clones in this sample may be carry-over from other donors' samples.

J is TRBJ1-1 and V is TRBV6-5, with 7 nucleotides matching TRBD1. V lost 2 bases and J lost 3; bases outside the gene matches: 6. Germline V gene sequence: CDR1 MNHEY, CDR2 SVGAGI. The CDR3 sequence is 15 residues long. CDR3 sequence: CASSYLRTGDTEAFF. In nucleotides, the CDR3 is TGTGCCAGCAGTTACCTGAGGACAGGCGACACTGAAGCTTTCTTT.

A few counts support this clonotype. The V gene is TRBV6-5, the J gene TRBJ1-2; 8 bases are shared with TRBD1. The V gene's germline CDR1 is MNHEY and CDR2 SVGAGI. V lost 6 bases, J lost 3 bases, and 6 bases stayed unmatched. CDR3 length: 14 amino acids. The CDR3 spells CASRRNRGDYGYTF. The CDR3 nucleotides read TGTGCCAGCAGGCGGAACAGGGGGGACTATGGCTACACCTTC.

There are a few counts of this clonotype. This rearrangement joins TRBV7-9 to TRBJ2-5, with D tentatively TRBD1 (7 bases). In germline, CDR1 is SEHNR, CDR2 FQNEAQ (reference sequence). V was clipped by 7 bases and J by 9 bases, with 15 bases between them. The CDR3 covers 12 residues. CDR3 sequence: CASTQGGASQYF. The CDR3 region has the DNA TGTGCCAGCACTCAGGGGGGAGCGTCCCAGTACTTC.

This chain connects TRBV10-3 to TRBJ2-7, with 12 nucleotides matching TRBD2. Germline CDR1 is ENHRY and CDR2 is SYGVKD. The CDR3 length is 15 residues. The trim removed 2 bases at V and 3 bases at J, leaving 2 bases unmatched. The CDR3 reads CAISEPGLAGYEQYF. The CDR3 bases are TGTGCCATCAGTGAGCCGGGACTAGCGGGCTACGAGCAGTACTTC.

The V call is TRBV27, the J call TRBJ2-7, with D unclear. From germline, CDR1 is MNHEY and CDR2 SMNVEV (reference sequence). Trimming left V 4 bases short and J 6 bases short, with 7 bases between. The CDR3 loop spans 11 amino acids. CDR3 residues: CASSSRSEQYF. The CDR3 DNA sequence: TGTGCCAGCAGTTCACGCAGCGAGCAGTACTTC.

The genes are TRBV28 and TRBJ2-3; the D gene could be TRBD1 or TRBD2 (6 bases each). The CDR3 is made up of 14 amino acids. V was pared by 8 bases and J by 6 bases, with 18 bases between. Germline V gives CDR1 MDHEN, CDR2 SYDVKM. In DNA, the CDR3 is TGTGCCAGCTTTAGCTGGAGGGGGACGGATACGCAGTATTTT. As protein: CASFSWRGTDTQYF. The entire variable domain, with the rest obtained from reference TRBV28 and TRBJ2-3, is as follows: DVKVTQSSRYLVKRTGEKVFLECVQDMDHENMFWYRQDPGLGLRLIYFSYDVKMKEKGDIPEGYSVSREKKERFSLILESASTNQTSMYLCASFSWRGTDTQYFGPGTRLTVL.

This clonotype has only a few counts. CDR3 nucleotide sequence: TGTGCCAGCAGCAGCCCTGGACAGGGGTCCCGAAATCAGCCCCAGCATTTT. The encoded protein is CASSSPGQGSRNQPQHF. V gene TRBV28 combines with J gene TRBJ1-5, with 9 nucleotides matching TRBD1. Unmatched junction bases numbered 13, after V lost 6 bases and J lost 4 bases. The CDR3 covers 17 residues. The germline gives CDR1 MDHEN, CDR2 SYDVKM.

There are a few counts of this clonotype. The V gene is TRBV12-2, the J gene TRBJ1-5. TRBV12-2 is classified as a pseudogene. This CDR3 comprises 15 residues. CDR3 coding DNA: TGTGCAAGTCGCCTTAACGGGTCGCGCAATCAGCCCCAGCATTTT. It yields the protein CASRLNGSRNQPQHF.

The V and J genes are TRBV20-1 and TRBJ2-3; D may be TRBD2 (5 bases). Germline CDR1 and CDR2: DFQATT and SNEGSKA (reference sequence). Trimming stripped 5 bases from V and 4 bases from J, with 10 bases between. The CDR3 has 12 amino acids. The CDR3 coding sequence is TGCAGTGCTGTAACTAGGTCAGATACGCAGTATTTT. Translated, it gives CSAVTRSDTQYF.

The sample holds a few counts of this clonotype. The chain recombines TRBV29-1 with TRBJ2-1; 13 bases agree with TRBD2. V trimming: 7 bases; J trimming: 3 bases; junction bases outside the gene matches: 6. This CDR3 comprises 15 residues. Germline V lookup: CDR1 SQVTM, CDR2 ANQGSEA. The CDR3 is CSGTGLAGIYNEQFF. The CDR3 coding sequence is TGCAGCGGAACGGGACTAGCGGGAATCTACAATGAGCAGTTCTTC.

This clonotype was seen only a few times. This chain links TRBV6-2 or TRBV6-3 with TRBJ1-1, with unresolved D. There are 12 residues in the CDR3. Trimming shortened V by 8 bases and J by 1 base, and 8 bases separated the two germline ends. Germline V CDR1 and CDR2: MNHEY, SVGEGT. DNA for the CDR3: TGTGCCAGCTCTAACGGGAACACTGAAGCTTTCTTT. It yields the protein CASSNGNTEAFF.

The J gene is TRBJ2-1, the V gene TRBV5-5, with TRBD2 matching 9 bases. After removal of 2 bases from V and 10 bases from J, the junction contained 7 bases not matched to a gene. The V gene's germline CDR1 is SGHKS and CDR2 YYEKEE (reference sequence). The CDR3 length is 14 residues. CDR3: CASSFGGRGMEQFF. The CDR3 DNA reads as TGTGCCAGCAGCTTTGGCGGGAGGGGAATGGAGCAGTTCTTC.

This rearrangement joins TRBV12-3 or TRBV12-4 to TRBJ1-5; the D gene is possibly TRBD1 (5 bases). The V and J ends lost 3 bases and 5 bases respectively, with 11 bases between them. CDR3 size: 14 residues. The CDR3 DNA reads TGTGCCAGCAGTTTGACGGGGGTGTATCAGCCCCAGCATTTT. It specifies CASSLTGVYQPQHF.

The J gene is TRBJ1-4, the V gene TRBV4-1; 10 nucleotides align to TRBD1. The CDR3 is made up of 15 amino acids. Germline-derived CDR1 and CDR2 are MGHRA and YSYEKL. The V segment lost 0 bases and the J segment 10 bases; nucleotides outside the gene matches: 5. CDR3 loop: CASSQDRDRGLKLFF. In nucleotides, the CDR3 is TGCGCCAGCAGCCAAGATAGGGACAGGGGATTAAAACTGTTTTTT.

This clonotype has ten or more counts. The chain carries TRBV27 and TRBJ1-3; 8 bases match TRBD1. The CDR3 has 13 amino acids. J was trimmed by 8 bases and V by 3 bases; bases with no gene match: 3. Germline CDR1 is MNHEY and CDR2 is SMNVEV (reference sequence). The CDR3 DNA is TGTGCCAGCAGTTTCGACAGGGGATACACCATATATTTT. It yields the protein CASSFDRGYTIYF.

This clonotype has a count of ten or more. The chain recombines TRBV7-2 with TRBJ2-4, with TRBD2 matching 8 bases. Germline loops: CDR1 SGHTA, CDR2 FQGNSA. This CDR3 has 15 residues. Trimming took 5 bases from V and 0 from J; bases not matched to a gene: 3. CDR3 in DNA: TGTGCCAGCAGCCGAGCGGGGGTAGCCAAAAACATTCAGTACTTC. Its translation is CASSRAGVAKNIQYF.

This chain joins TRBV5-1 and TRBJ2-1; TRBD1 aligns across 7 bases. The CDR3 runs 13 residues. Looked up from germline, CDR1 is SGHRS and CDR2 is YFSETQ. The V gene end was trimmed by 4 bases and the J gene end by 7 bases; junction bases not matched to a gene: 5. This CDR3 is CASSHDRDNEQFF. For the CDR3, the DNA is TGCGCCAGCAGCCACGACAGGGATAATGAGCAGTTCTTC.

The V call is TRBV7-2, the J call TRBJ2-1; 7 bases align to TRBD2. This CDR3 spans 16 amino acids. Trimming cost V 4 bases and J 0 bases; bases outside gene matches: 6. Germline V CDR1 and CDR2: SGHTA, FQGNSA. The CDR3 bases are TGTGCCAGCAGCTATTCTAGCGGAACCTCCTACAATGAGCAGTTCTTC. As protein: CASSYSSGTSYNEQFF.

This clonotype has only a few counts. The rearrangement joins TRBV28 to TRBJ2-7, with 9 bases that match TRBD2. The CDR3 loop spans 17 amino acids. Germline CDR1 and CDR2: MDHEN and SYDVKM. Trimming took 6 bases from V and 0 from J; bases not matched to a gene: 12. DNA of the CDR3: TGTGCCAGCAGCTCCATAGCGGGAGCCCCGGTCTCCTACGAGCAGTACTTC. As protein: CASSSIAGAPVSYEQYF. Looking up the rest from reference TRBV28 and TRBJ2-7 gives the full variable domain: DVKVTQSSRYLVKRTGEKVFLECVQDMDHENMFWYRQDPGLGLRLIYFSYDVKMKEKGDIPEGYSVSREKKERFSLILESASTNQTSMYLCASSSIAGAPVSYEQYFGPGTRLTVT.

The rearrangement joins TRBV5-4 to TRBJ2-4; 9 positions match TRBD1. The CDR3 consists of 16 residues. The trim removed 4 bases at V and 7 bases at J, leaving 12 bases unmatched. Germline-derived CDR1 and CDR2 are SGHNT and YYREEE (reference sequence). The CDR3 sequence is CASSAPGQGPSNIQYF. In DNA form, the CDR3 reads TGTGCCAGCAGCGCGCCGGGACAGGGTCCTTCGAACATTCAGTACTTC. Using reference TRBV5-4 and TRBJ2-4 for the parts outside the CDR3, the full variable domain is ETGVTQSPTHLIKTRGQQVTLRCSSQSGHNTVSWYQQALGQGPQFIFQYYREEENGRGNFPPRFSGLQFPNYSSELNVNALELDDSALYLCASSAPGQGPSNIQYFGAGTRLSVL.

This clonotype appeared a few times. The rearrangement uses TRBV3-1 and TRBJ2-5, with 8 bases fitting TRBD2. Germline V gene lookup returns CDR1 LGHDT and CDR2 YNNKEL (reference sequence). This CDR3 contains 14 residues. Losses at the gene ends were 4 bases for V and 4 bases for J; bases not matched to a gene: 5. CDR3 loop: CASSPFAGGETQYF. CDR3 coding DNA: TGTGCCAGCAGCCCCTTTGCGGGAGGAGAGACCCAGTACTTC.

This clonotype was counted once. The chain has TRBV15 and TRBJ1-3, with TRBD1 identical over 9 bases. The germline gives CDR1 LNHNV, CDR2 YYDKDF (reference sequence). There are 15 residues in the CDR3. J gave up 4 bases and V 8 bases, and 9 bases lay outside the gene matches. As DNA, the CDR3 is TGTGCCACCGAGGGTACAGGGGGCCCGGGAAACACCATATATTTT. Amino acid sequence: CATEGTGGPGNTIYF.

This clonotype was recorded a few times. In nucleotides, the CDR3 is TGTGCCAGCAGTGGAGGACTGGGAGTCCCCCCTAACGAGCAGTACTTC. It translates to CASSGGLGVPPNEQYF. This chain links TRBV25-1 with TRBJ2-7; perhaps TRBD2 as D (5 bases). V was pared by 4 bases and J by 5 bases, with 21 bases between. This CDR3 has 16 residues. CDR1 is MGHDK and CDR2 is SYGVNS in the germline V gene.

This clonotype was detected a few times. The chain carries TRBV6-2 or TRBV6-3 and TRBJ2-1, with 10 bases identical to TRBD2. The length of the CDR3 is 15 residues. The germline CDR1 and CDR2 sequences are MNHEY and SVGEGT. The J segment lost 6 bases and the V segment lost 7 bases, leaving 9 bases of the junction unmatched. The CDR3 protein is CASKRGTSESNEQFF. CDR3 nucleotides: TGTGCCAGCAAAAGGGGGACTAGCGAATCCAATGAGCAGTTCTTC.

The chain couples TRBV12-3 or TRBV12-4 to TRBJ2-1, with 8 bases that match TRBD2. The CDR3 sequence is 15 residues long. The trim removed 6 bases at V and 7 bases at J, leaving 11 bases unmatched. The CDR3 coding sequence is TGTGCCAGCAGCATCGGGGGGGCCCAGATAAATGAGCAGTTCTTC. This sequence encodes CASSIGGAQINEQFF.

The table lists this clonotype with a few counts. The chain combines TRBV6-2 or TRBV6-3 with TRBJ1-5; D perhaps matches TRBD1 (6 bases). This CDR3 has 14 amino acids. The V end lost 6 bases, the J end lost 3 bases, and 12 bases lay between the germline ends. CDR1 MNHEY and CDR2 SVGEGT come from the germline V gene. The chain's CDR3 is CASSLRTDNQPQHF. CDR3 DNA: TGTGCCAGCAGCCTCCGGACAGACAATCAGCCCCAGCATTTT.

The chain couples TRBV19 to TRBJ1-2; unclear D gene. The CDR3 sequence is 13 residues long. V was clipped by 5 bases and J by 4 bases, with 11 bases between them. CDR1 is LNHDA and CDR2 is SQIVND in the germline V gene (reference sequence). CDR3 coding DNA: TGTGCCAGTAGTGGACCGGATGTCTATGGCTACACCTTC. As protein: CASSGPDVYGYTF.

This clonotype was found many times. This rearrangement joins TRBV20-1 to TRBJ2-1, with TRBD2 matching over 8 bases. Germline V gives CDR1 DFQATT, CDR2 SNEGSKA (reference sequence). V trimming: 6 bases; J trimming: 6 bases; junction bases outside the gene matches: 16. The CDR3 covers 16 residues. CDR3 sequence (DNA): TGCAGTGCACCTGACCGACTAGCGATCTTGAGCAATGAGCAGTTCTTC. Residues: CSAPDRLAILSNEQFF.

The CDR3 protein is CASSLLSSGGTVSDTQYF. As DNA, the CDR3 is TGTGCCAGCAGCTTATTGTCATCGGGGGGAACAGTCTCCGATACGCAGTATTTT. The chain links TRBV5-6 to TRBJ2-3; TRBD2 matches at 7 bases. V dropped 2 bases and J dropped 6; count of bases not matched to a gene: 18. Germline-derived CDR1 and CDR2 are SGHDT and YYEEEE. This CDR3 spans 18 amino acids.

This clonotype was seen many times. The rearrangement uses TRBV7-9 and TRBJ1-2; no clear D gene. Trimming pared 4 bases from V and 1 base from J, leaving 10 bases between. Germline lookup yields CDR1 SEHNR and CDR2 FQNEAQ (reference sequence). This CDR3 spans 14 amino acids. The CDR3 loop is CASSSQQNNYGYTF. CDR3 nucleotides: TGTGCCAGCAGCTCGCAGCAGAATAACTATGGCTACACCTTC.

The CDR3 sequence is CASSSHGQSYERQYF. CDR3 coding DNA: TGTGCCAGCAGTTCACACGGACAATCCTACGAGAGGCAGTACTTC. V gene TRBV28 combines with J gene TRBJ2-7; D is possibly TRBD1 (5 bases). CDR3 length: 15 amino acids. Deletions cut 4 bases from V and 9 bases from J, with 22 bases between. Germline V lookup: CDR1 MDHEN, CDR2 SYDVKM.

The table lists this clonotype with a few counts. The chain joins TRBV5-1 to TRBJ2-4; possibly TRBD2 for D (5 bases). Between the trimmed V and J ends, which lost 0 bases and 0 bases, there was a span of 7 bases. The CDR3 runs to 15 residues. CDR1 is SGHRS and CDR2 is YFSETQ in the germline V gene. The CDR3 loop reads CASSLGELAKNIQYF. CDR3 DNA sequence: TGCGCCAGCAGCTTGGGGGAGCTAGCCAAAAACATTCAGTACTTC.